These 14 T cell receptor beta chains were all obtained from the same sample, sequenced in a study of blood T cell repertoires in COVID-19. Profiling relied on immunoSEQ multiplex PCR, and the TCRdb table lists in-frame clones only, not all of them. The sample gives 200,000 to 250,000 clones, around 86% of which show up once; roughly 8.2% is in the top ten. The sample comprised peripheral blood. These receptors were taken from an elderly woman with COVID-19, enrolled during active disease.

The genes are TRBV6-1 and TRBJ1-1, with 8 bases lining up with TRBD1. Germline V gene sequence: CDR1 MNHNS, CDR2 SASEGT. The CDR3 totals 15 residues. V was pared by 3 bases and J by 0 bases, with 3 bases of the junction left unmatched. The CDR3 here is CASSDTGGMNTEAFF. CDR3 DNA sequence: TGTGCCAGCAGTGATACAGGGGGAATGAACACTGAAGCTTTCTTT.

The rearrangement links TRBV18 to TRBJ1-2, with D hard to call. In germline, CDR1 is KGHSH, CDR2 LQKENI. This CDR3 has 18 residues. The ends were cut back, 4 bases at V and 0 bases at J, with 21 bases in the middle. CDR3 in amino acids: CASSLISEGFVSNYGYTF. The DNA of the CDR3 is TGTGCCAGCTCACTCATCAGTGAGGGCTTTGTGTCTAACTATGGCTACACCTTC.

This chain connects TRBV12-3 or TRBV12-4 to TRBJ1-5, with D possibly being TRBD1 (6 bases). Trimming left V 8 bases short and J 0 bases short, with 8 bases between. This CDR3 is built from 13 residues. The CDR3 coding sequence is TGTGCCAGCCGGACAGATAGCAATCAGCCCCAGCATTTT. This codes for CASRTDSNQPQHF.

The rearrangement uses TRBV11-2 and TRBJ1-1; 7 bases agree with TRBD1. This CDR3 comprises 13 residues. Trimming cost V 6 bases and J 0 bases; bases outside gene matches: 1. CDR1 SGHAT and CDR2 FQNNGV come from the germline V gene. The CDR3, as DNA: TGTGCCAGCAGTAGGGGGCTGAACACTGAAGCTTTCTTT. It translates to CASSRGLNTEAFF.

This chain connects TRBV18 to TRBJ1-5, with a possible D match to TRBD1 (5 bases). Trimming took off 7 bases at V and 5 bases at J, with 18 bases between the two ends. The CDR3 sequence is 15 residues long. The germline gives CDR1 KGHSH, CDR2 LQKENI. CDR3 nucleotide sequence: TGTGCCAGCTTAGAGGTGGGCAGGGAGGATCAGCCCCAGCATTTT. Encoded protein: CASLEVGREDQPQHF.

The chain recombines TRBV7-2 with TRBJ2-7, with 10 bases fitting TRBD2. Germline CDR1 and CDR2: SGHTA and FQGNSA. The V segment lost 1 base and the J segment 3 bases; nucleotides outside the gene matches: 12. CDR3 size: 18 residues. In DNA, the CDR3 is TGTGCCAGCAGCTTAGAGCCTAGCGGGAGATTATCTTACTACGAGCAGTACTTC. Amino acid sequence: CASSLEPSGRLSYYEQYF.

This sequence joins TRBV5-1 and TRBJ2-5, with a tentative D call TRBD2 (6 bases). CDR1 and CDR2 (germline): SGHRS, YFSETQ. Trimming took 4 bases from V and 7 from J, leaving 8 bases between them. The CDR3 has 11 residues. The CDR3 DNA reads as TGCGCCAGCAGCCCCGGGGGGACCCAGTACTTC. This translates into CASSPGGTQYF.

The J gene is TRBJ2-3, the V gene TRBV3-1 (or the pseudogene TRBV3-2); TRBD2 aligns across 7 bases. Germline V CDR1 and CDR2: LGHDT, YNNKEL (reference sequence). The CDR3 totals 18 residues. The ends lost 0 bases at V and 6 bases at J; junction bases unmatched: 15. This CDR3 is CASSQERTTGREHDTQYF. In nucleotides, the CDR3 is TGTGCCAGCAGCCAAGAGAGGACCACGGGGCGGGAGCACGATACGCAGTATTTT.

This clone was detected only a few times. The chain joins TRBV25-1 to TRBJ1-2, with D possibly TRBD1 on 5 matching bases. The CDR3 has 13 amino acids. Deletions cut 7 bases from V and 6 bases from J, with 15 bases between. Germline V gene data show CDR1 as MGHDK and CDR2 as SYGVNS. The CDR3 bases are TGTGCCAGCAAAGGGGATACAGGAGATGGCTACACCTTC. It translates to CASKGDTGDGYTF.

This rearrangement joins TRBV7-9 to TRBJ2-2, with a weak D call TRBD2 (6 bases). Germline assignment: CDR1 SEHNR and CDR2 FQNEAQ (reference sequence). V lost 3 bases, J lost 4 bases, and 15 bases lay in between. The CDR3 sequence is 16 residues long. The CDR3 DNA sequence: TGTGCCAGCAGCTTTCCGGGACGGCGGGGCACCGGGGAGCTGTTTTTT. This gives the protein CASSFPGRRGTGELFF.

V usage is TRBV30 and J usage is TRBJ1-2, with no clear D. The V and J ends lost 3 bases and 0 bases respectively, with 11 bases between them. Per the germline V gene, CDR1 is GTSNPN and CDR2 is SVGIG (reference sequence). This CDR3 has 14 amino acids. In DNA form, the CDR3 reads TGTGCCTGGAGGGGAGGTGCATCTAACTATGGCTACACCTTC. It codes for CAWRGGASNYGYTF.

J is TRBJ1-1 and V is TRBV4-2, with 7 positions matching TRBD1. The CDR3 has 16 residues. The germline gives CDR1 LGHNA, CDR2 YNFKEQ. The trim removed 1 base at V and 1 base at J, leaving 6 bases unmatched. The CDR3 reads CASSQASRDRNTEAFF. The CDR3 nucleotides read TGTGCCAGCAGCCAAGCATCGAGGGACAGGAACACTGAAGCTTTCTTT.

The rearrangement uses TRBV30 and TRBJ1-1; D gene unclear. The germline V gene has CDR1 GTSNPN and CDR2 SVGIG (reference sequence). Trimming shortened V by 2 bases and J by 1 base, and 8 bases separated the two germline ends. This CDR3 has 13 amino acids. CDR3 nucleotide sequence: TGTGCCTGGAGTAAGGGAGGGAACACTGAAGCTTTCTTT. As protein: CAWSKGGNTEAFF.

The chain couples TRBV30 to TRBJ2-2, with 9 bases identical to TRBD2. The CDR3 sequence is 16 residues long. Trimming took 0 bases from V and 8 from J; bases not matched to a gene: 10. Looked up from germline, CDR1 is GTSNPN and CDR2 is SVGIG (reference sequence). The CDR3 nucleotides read TGTGCCTGGAGTGTTAGACCGGGGCTAGCGGGAGGGGAGCTGTTTTTT. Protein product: CAWSVRPGLAGGELFF. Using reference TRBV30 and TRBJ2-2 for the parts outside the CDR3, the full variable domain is SQTIHQWPATLVQPVGSPLSLECTVEGTSNPNLYWYRQAAGRGLQLLFYSVGIGQISSEVPQNLSASRPQDRQFILSSKKLLLSDSGFYLCAWSVRPGLAGGELFFGEGSRLTVL.